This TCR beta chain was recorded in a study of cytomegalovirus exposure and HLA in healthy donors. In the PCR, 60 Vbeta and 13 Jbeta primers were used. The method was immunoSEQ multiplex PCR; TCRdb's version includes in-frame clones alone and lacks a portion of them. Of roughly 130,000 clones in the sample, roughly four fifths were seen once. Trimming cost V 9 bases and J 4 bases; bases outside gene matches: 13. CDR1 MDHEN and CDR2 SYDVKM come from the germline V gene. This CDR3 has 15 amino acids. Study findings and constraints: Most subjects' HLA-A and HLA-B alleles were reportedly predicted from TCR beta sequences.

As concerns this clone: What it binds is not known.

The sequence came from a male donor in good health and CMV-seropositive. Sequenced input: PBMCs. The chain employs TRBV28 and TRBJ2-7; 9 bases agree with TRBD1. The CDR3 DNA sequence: TGTGCCAGTCGACTTCCGGGACAGGGTGTATACGAGCAGTACTTC. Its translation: CASRLPGQGVYEQYF.